This TCR beta chain comes out of a study of T cells in Graves' hyperthyroidism and ophthalmopathy. Researchers amplified the TCR beta CDR3 regions from RNA transcripts. In the first-round RT-PCR of the TCR CDR3, the HTBI primer set was used. Each CDR3 protein is one row after TCRdb ran MiXCR on the multiplex PCR reads. The sample lists 700,000 to 850,000 distinct CDR3 sequences, roughly a third seen once, with around a third in the top ten. The CDR3 is 15 residues long. With V trimmed by 4 bases and J by 4 bases, 3 bases remained unmatched. CDR1 is LNHDA and CDR2 is SQIVND in the germline V gene (reference sequence). This clonotype showed up just a few times. Absence of ophthalmopathy progression within 18 months defined stable Graves' hyperthyroidism. The hyperthyroidism was newly diagnosed and had lasted under 2 months; the patients were aged 18 to 65. Used for diagnoses were clinical symptoms, serum thyroxine and TRAb, thyroid ultrasound and orbital computed tomography.

The TCR originated in a woman aged 40 to 50 with Graves' hyperthyroidism. What was sequenced was blood. The chain carries TRBV19 and TRBJ2-7; 14 positions agree with TRBD2. The chain's CDR3 is CASSKGTSGSYEQYF. The CDR3 DNA follows: TGTGCCAGTAGTAAAGGGACTAGCGGGAGTTACGAGCAGTACTTC.